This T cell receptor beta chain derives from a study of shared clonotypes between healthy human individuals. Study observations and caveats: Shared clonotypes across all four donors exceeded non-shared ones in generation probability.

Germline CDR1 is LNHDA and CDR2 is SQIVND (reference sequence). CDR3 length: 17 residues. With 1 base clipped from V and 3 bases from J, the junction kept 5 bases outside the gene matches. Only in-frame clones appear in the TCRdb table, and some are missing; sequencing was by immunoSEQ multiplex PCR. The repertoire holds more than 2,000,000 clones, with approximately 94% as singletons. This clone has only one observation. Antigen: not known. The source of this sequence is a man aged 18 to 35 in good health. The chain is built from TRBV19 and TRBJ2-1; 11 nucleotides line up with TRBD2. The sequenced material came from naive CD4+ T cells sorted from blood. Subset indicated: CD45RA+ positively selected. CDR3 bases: TGTGCCAGTAGTATAGTAGCGGGGGGGGAGTACTACAATGAGCAGTTCTTC. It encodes CASSIVAGGEYYNEQFF. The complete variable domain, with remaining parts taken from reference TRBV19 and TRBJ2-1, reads DGGITQSPKYLFRKEGQNVTLSCEQNLNHDAMYWYRQDPGQGLRLIYYSQIVNDFQKGDIAEGYSVSREKKESFPLTVTSAQKNPTAFYLCASSIVAGGEYYNEQFFGPGTRLTVL.